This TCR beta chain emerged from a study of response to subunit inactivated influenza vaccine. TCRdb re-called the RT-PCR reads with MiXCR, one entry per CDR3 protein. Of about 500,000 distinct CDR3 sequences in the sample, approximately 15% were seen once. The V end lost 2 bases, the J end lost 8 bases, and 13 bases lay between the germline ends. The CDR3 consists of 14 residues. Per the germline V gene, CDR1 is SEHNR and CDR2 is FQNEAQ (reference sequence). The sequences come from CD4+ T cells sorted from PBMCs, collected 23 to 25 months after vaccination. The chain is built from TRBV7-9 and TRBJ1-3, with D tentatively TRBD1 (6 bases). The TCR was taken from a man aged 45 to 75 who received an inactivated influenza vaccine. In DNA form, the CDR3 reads TGTGCCAGCAGCTTACAGGGGCTCGGTGACACCATATATTTT. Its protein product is CASSLQGLGDTIYF.